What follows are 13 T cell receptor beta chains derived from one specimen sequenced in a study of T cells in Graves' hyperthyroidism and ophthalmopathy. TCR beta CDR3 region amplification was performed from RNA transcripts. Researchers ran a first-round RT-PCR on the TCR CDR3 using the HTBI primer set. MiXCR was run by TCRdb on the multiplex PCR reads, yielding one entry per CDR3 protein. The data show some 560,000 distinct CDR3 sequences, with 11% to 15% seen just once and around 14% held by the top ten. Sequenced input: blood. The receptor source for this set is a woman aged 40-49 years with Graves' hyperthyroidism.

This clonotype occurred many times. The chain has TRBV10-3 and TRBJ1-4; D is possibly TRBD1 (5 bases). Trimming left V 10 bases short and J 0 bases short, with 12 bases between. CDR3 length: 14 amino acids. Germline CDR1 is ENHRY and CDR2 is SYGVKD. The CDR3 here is CASTRDPTNEKLFF. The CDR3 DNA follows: TGTGCCAGCACCAGGGATCCAACTAATGAAAAACTGTTTTTT.

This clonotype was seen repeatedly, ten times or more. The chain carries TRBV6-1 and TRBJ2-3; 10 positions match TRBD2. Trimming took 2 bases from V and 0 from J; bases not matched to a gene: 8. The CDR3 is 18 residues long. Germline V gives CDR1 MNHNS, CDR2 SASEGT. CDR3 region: CASSEMFTSGASTDTQYF. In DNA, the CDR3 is TGTGCCAGCAGTGAAATGTTTACTAGCGGGGCTAGCACAGATACGCAGTATTTT.

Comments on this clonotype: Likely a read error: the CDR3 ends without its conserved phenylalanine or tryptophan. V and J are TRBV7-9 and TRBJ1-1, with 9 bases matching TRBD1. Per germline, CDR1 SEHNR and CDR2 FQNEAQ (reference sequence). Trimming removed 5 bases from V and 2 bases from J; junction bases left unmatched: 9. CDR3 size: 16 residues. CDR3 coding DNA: TGTGCCAGCAGCGTGTCCCTGGGACAGGGCAACACTGAAGCTTTCTTA. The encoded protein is CASSVSLGQGNTEAFL.

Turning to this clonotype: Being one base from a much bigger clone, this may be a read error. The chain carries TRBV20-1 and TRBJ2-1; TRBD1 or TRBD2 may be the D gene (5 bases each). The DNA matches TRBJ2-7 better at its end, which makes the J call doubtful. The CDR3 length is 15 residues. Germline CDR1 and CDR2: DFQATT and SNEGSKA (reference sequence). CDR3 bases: TGCAGTGCTAGAGTCAGCCATCGGGGCTACAATGAGCAGTACTTC. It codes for CSARVSHRGYNEQYF.

The CDR3 nucleotides are TGTGCCAGCAGCCAGGGACAGGGATTCTACGAGCAGTACTTC. Its protein product is CASSQGQGFYEQYF. The chain employs TRBV14 and TRBJ2-7, with 9 positions matching TRBD1. This CDR3 comprises 14 residues. Trimming cost V 3 bases and J 3 bases; bases outside gene matches: 3. CDR1 SGHDN and CDR2 FVKESK come from the germline V gene.

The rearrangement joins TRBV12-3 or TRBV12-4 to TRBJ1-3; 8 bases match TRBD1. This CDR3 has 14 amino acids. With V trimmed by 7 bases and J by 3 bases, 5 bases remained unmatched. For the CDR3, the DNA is TGTGCCAGCACCGGACAGGGACTTGGAAACACCATATATTTT. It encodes CASTGQGLGNTIYF.

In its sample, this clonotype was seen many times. CDR3 nucleotides: TGCAGCTATAGGACAGGGGGCGGCACTGAAGCTTTCTTT. As protein: CSYRTGGGTEAFF. This chain connects TRBV29-1 to TRBJ1-1, with 11 bases aligning to TRBD1. This CDR3 contains 13 residues. J lost 4 bases, V lost 8 bases, and 6 bases had no gene match. Germline V gene lookup returns CDR1 SQVTM and CDR2 ANQGSEA.

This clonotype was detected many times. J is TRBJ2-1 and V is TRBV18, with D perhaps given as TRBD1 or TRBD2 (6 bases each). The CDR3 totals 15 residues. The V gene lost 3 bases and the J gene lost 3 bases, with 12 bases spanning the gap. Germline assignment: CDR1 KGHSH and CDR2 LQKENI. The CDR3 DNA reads TGTGCCAGCTCACCGACGGGGGCTCTCTACAATGAGCAGTTCTTC. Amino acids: CASSPTGALYNEQFF. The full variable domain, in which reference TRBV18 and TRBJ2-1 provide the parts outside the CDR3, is NAGVMQNPRHLVRRRGQEARLRCSPMKGHSHVYWYRQLPEEGLKFMVYLQKENIIDESGMPKERFSAEFPKEGPSILRIQQVVRGDSAAYFCASSPTGALYNEQFFGPGTRLTVL.

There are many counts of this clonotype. The CDR3 DNA sequence: TGTGCCAGCAGTGAAGGAAACCTAGCGCCCCAGGGGTATTTT. It yields the protein CASSEGNLAPQGYF. The rearrangement uses TRBV2 and TRBJ2-3; weak D call: TRBD2 (6 bases). Germline values: CDR1 SNHLY, CDR2 FYNNEI. The CDR3 is 14 amino acids. Trimming left V 1 base short and J 14 bases short, with 19 bases between.

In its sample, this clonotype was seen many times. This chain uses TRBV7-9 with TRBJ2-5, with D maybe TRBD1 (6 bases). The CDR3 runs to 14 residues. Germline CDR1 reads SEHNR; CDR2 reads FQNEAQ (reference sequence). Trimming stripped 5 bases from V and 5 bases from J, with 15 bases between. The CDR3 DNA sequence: TGTGCCAGCAGCGAACCAGGGGTCGGGGAGACCCAGTACTTC. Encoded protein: CASSEPGVGETQYF.

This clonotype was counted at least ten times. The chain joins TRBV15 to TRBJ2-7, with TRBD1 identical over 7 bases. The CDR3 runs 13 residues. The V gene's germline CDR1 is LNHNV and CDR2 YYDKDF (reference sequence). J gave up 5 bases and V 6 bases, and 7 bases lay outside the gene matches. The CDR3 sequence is CATRKTGSDEQYF. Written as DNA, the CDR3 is TGTGCCACCAGGAAGACAGGGTCGGACGAGCAGTACTTC.

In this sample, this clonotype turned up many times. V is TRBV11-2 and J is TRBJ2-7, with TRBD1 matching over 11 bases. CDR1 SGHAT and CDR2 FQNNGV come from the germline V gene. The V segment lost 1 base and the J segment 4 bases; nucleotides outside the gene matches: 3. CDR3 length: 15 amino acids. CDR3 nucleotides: TGTGCCAGCAGCTTAGCAGGACAGGGGGCTTACGAGCAGTACTTC. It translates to CASSLAGQGAYEQYF.

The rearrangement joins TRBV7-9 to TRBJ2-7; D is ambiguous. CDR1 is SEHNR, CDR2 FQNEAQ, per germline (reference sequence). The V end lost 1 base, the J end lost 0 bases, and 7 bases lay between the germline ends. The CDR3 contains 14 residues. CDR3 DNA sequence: TGTGCCAGCAGCTTAGAGTACGACTCCTACGAGCAGTACTTC. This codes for CASSLEYDSYEQYF.